A single sample gave rise to the 20 T cell receptor beta chains below, sequenced in a study of OX40 agonist ivuxolimab in advanced cancers. Sequenced by immunoSEQ multiplex PCR; TCRdb stores in-frame clones only, minus some. This sample yields 90,000 or so clones, of which 75% to 95% are seen a single time; 2% to 3% belongs to the top ten. Sample: CD4+ or CD8+ T cells sorted from blood, taken in a trial of the OX40 agonist ivuxolimab. The receptor source for this set is an adult with an advanced solid tumor such as melanoma, head and neck, liver or kidney cancer.

The chain employs TRBV19 and TRBJ2-2; TRBD1 matches at 7 bases. Germline assignment: CDR1 LNHDA and CDR2 SQIVND (reference sequence). V lost 5 bases, J lost 4 bases, and 1 base stayed unmatched. The CDR3 is 13 residues long. The CDR3 reads CASSRDSTGELFF. CDR3 DNA sequence: TGTGCCAGTAGTCGGGACAGCACCGGGGAGCTGTTTTTT.

This chain links TRBV2 with TRBJ2-5, with D hard to call. The CDR3 contains 14 residues. V lost 3 bases and J lost 4, with 12 bases in between. Germline V gene data show CDR1 as SNHLY and CDR2 as FYNNEI. The CDR3 protein is CASSEGPPGETQYF. The CDR3 nucleotides are TGTGCCAGCAGTGAGGGCCCGCCGGGAGAGACCCAGTACTTC.

The rearrangement joins TRBV18 to TRBJ1-1; 8 nucleotides line up with TRBD1. The V gene end was trimmed by 5 bases and the J gene end by 8 bases; junction bases not matched to a gene: 4. The CDR3 spans 12 residues. CDR1 is KGHSH and CDR2 is LQKENI in the germline V gene. In DNA form, the CDR3 reads TGTGCCAGCTCAAGACAGGGGACCGAAGCTTTCTTT. Amino acids: CASSRQGTEAFF.

This clone appeared a single time. The chain recombines TRBV19 with TRBJ2-6; D is unresolved. The CDR3 spans 18 residues. Germline assignment: CDR1 LNHDA and CDR2 SQIVND (reference sequence). With 0 bases removed from V and 1 base from J, the gap between germline ends came to 13 bases. In DNA form, the CDR3 reads TGTGCCAGTAGTATAGATACCCGGCGCATGTCTGGGGCCAACGTCCTGACTTTC. Its translation is CASSIDTRRMSGANVLTF.

The chain carries TRBV7-9 and TRBJ2-5, with 9 nucleotides matching TRBD1. The CDR3 totals 16 residues. CDR1 is SEHNR and CDR2 is FQNEAQ in the germline V gene (reference sequence). Unmatched junction bases numbered 12, after V lost 5 bases and J lost 5 bases. In nucleotides, the CDR3 is TGTGCCAGCAGCCTCAGTTTACAGGGGGCGAGGGAGACCCAGTACTTC. It translates to CASSLSLQGARETQYF.

In nucleotides, the CDR3 is TGTGCCAGCAGCTTAGAAAAGCGGGCCTCCTACAATGAGCAGTTCTTC. This translates into CASSLEKRASYNEQFF. The V call is TRBV11-3, the J call TRBJ2-1, with D possibly being TRBD2 (6 bases). The CDR3 covers 16 residues. Deletions cut 0 bases from V and 0 bases from J, with 9 bases between. CDR1 and CDR2 from the germline V gene are SGHNT and YENEEA.

This clone was seen only once. This chain links TRBV30 with TRBJ1-5; D unresolved. There are 12 residues in the CDR3. From germline, CDR1 is GTSNPN and CDR2 SVGIG (reference sequence). Trimming removed 2 bases from V and 3 bases from J, with 5 bases in between. CDR3 coding DNA: TGTGCCTGGAGTACCCCCAATCAGCCCCAGCATTTT. Translated, it gives CAWSTPNQPQHF.

The genes are TRBV7-2 and TRBJ1-2; TRBD1 matches 7 bases. The CDR3 consists of 16 residues. Per germline, CDR1 SGHTA and CDR2 FQGNSA. With 1 base clipped from V and 4 bases from J, the junction kept 9 bases outside the gene matches. This CDR3 reads CASSLVGRGEGYGYTF. Here the CDR3 DNA reads TGTGCCAGCAGCTTAGTCGGCAGGGGGGAAGGCTATGGCTACACCTTC.

The V call is TRBV7-9, the J call TRBJ2-2, with D unresolved. The germline V and J ends were trimmed by 1 base and 6 bases, with 6 bases remaining between them. Germline CDR1 is SEHNR and CDR2 is FQNEAQ (reference sequence). This CDR3 comprises 13 residues. This CDR3 is CASSLVRSGELFF. CDR3 in DNA: TGTGCCAGCAGCTTAGTCCGCTCCGGGGAGCTGTTTTTT.

This chain links TRBV5-4 with TRBJ2-7; D remains unclear. Germline CDR1 and CDR2: SGHNT and YYREEE (reference sequence). The CDR3 length is 13 residues. Deletions cut 0 bases from V and 4 bases from J, with 8 bases between. The CDR3 bases are TGTGCCAGCAGCTTGGATAACGGGTACGAGCAGTACTTC. The encoded protein is CASSLDNGYEQYF.

The rearrangement joins TRBV4-3 to TRBJ2-2; the D is unclear. The CDR3 totals 16 residues. V dropped 0 bases and J dropped 8 bases, with 16 bases sitting between them. CDR1 is LGHNA and CDR2 is YSLEER in the germline V gene. CDR3 in amino acids: CASSQESVSVGGELFF. CDR3 in DNA: TGCGCCAGCAGCCAAGAGTCCGTATCCGTAGGGGGGGAGCTGTTTTTT.

This clone was counted a single time. The V and J genes are TRBV29-1 and TRBJ1-1, with D unresolved. This CDR3 is 14 amino acids long. Trimming took 7 bases from V and 5 from J, leaving 20 bases between them. From germline, CDR1 is SQVTM and CDR2 ANQGSEA. The CDR3 here is CSALTLGFRTEAFF. The CDR3 region has the DNA TGCAGCGCGTTGACCCTCGGGTTTCGGACTGAAGCTTTCTTT.

This chain links TRBV18 with TRBJ2-7, with TRBD2 matching over 8 bases. The germline V gene encodes CDR1 KGHSH and CDR2 LQKENI. V shed 6 bases and J 3 bases; nucleotides not matched to a gene: 4. This CDR3 has 13 amino acids. DNA of the CDR3: TGTGCCAGCTCTCCGGGACTAGACTACGAGCAGTACTTC. Amino acids: CASSPGLDYEQYF.

The chain uses TRBV7-2 and TRBJ1-1; D is unclear. In germline, CDR1 is SGHTA, CDR2 FQGNSA. This CDR3 spans 14 amino acids. V was clipped by 3 bases and J by 0 bases, with 8 bases between them. The DNA for the CDR3 is TGTGCCAGCAGCTTGATAGCGCTGAACACTGAAGCTTTCTTT. This gives the protein CASSLIALNTEAFF. Looking up the rest from reference TRBV7-2 and TRBJ1-1 gives the full variable domain: GAGVSQSPSNKVTEKGKDVELRCDPISGHTALYWYRQSLGQGLEFLIYFQGNSAPDKSGLPSDRFSAERTGGSVSTLTIQRTQQEDSAVYLCASSLIALNTEAFFGQGTRLTVV.

This chain uses TRBV27 with TRBJ1-4; D is undetermined. V was cut by 2 bases and J by 10 bases, with 14 bases left in between. Germline-derived CDR1 and CDR2 are MNHEY and SMNVEV (reference sequence). The CDR3 consists of 14 residues. CDR3 in amino acids: CASSLGRPLGKLFF. CDR3 bases: TGTGCCAGCAGTTTAGGCCGACCTCTGGGAAAACTGTTTTTT.

This chain uses TRBV19 with TRBJ2-3; the match to TRBD1 covers 9 bases. The germline CDR1 and CDR2 sequences are LNHDA and SQIVND (reference sequence). The CDR3 contains 15 residues. V lost 7 bases and J lost 3; bases outside the gene matches: 8. CDR3 sequence: CASTEGTGYTDTQYF. The CDR3 DNA reads TGTGCCAGTACGGAGGGGACAGGGTATACAGATACGCAGTATTTT.

V and J are TRBV11-2 and TRBJ2-1; D is perhaps TRBD2 (7 bases). Looked up from germline, CDR1 is SGHAT and CDR2 is FQNNGV. This CDR3 has 15 residues. V was pared by 1 base and J by 8 bases, with 15 bases between. This CDR3 is CASSLVNQGRDEQFF. The CDR3 DNA is TGTGCCAGCAGCTTAGTAAATCAGGGGAGGGATGAGCAGTTCTTC.

This chain joins TRBV11-2 and TRBJ2-5, with 9 bases that match TRBD1. The CDR3 sequence is 18 residues long. The germline CDR1 and CDR2 sequences are SGHAT and FQNNGV. V trimming: 4 bases; J trimming: 3 bases; junction bases outside the gene matches: 15. Written as DNA, the CDR3 is TGTGCCAGCAGCTCAGCACCGAGGGGACAGGGCGATAAAGAGACCCAGTACTTC. This translates into CASSSAPRGQGDKETQYF. The full variable domain, its missing parts supplied by reference TRBV11-2 and TRBJ2-5, is EAGVAQSPRYKIIEKRQSVAFWCNPISGHATLYWYQQILGQGPKLLIQFQNNGVVDDSQLPKDRFSAERLKGVDSTLKIQPAKLEDSAVYLCASSSAPRGQGDKETQYFGPGTRLLVL.

This chain links TRBV4-2 with TRBJ2-2; 7 nucleotides agree with TRBD2. Trimming took 1 base from V and 5 from J; bases not matched to a gene: 10. Germline lookup yields CDR1 LGHNA and CDR2 YNFKEQ. There are 17 residues in the CDR3. The CDR3 region is CASSQVSAGVQTGELFF. CDR3 sequence (DNA): TGTGCCAGCAGCCAAGTTTCGGCGGGAGTACAAACCGGGGAGCTGTTTTTT.

This clone has just one count. V usage is TRBV28 and J usage is TRBJ2-1, with D possibly being TRBD1 (6 bases). V was shortened by 5 bases and J by 0 bases, with 14 bases between the two germline ends. Looked up from germline, CDR1 is MDHEN and CDR2 is SYDVKM. CDR3 size: 16 residues. CDR3: CASSPWTASSYNEQFF. The CDR3 nucleotides read TGTGCCAGCAGTCCATGGACAGCTAGCTCCTACAATGAGCAGTTCTTC.